One and the same sample provided the 24 T cell receptor beta chains below, sequenced in a study of blood T cell repertoires in COVID-19. Profiled with immunoSEQ multiplex PCR; TCRdb holds only in-frame clones, not every one. The top ten hold less than 5% of the sample, which has under 12,000 clones, over 75% seen once. Sequenced: peripheral blood. Receptors originate from a human donor in a cohort sampled during active COVID-19.

This rearrangement joins TRBV2 to TRBJ1-3; TRBD1 might be the D (6 bases). Germline V gives CDR1 SNHLY, CDR2 FYNNEI. Trimming pared 5 bases from V and 4 bases from J, leaving 12 bases between. This CDR3 contains 14 residues. The CDR3 protein is CASSLRTEGNTIYF. The CDR3 DNA reads TGTGCCAGCAGTCTTAGGACAGAAGGAAACACCATATATTTT.

V usage is TRBV5-4 and J usage is TRBJ2-7; 7 bases match TRBD1. The CDR3 loop spans 15 amino acids. The J segment lost 2 bases and the V segment lost 4 bases, leaving 9 bases of the junction unmatched. Germline loops: CDR1 SGHNT, CDR2 YYREEE (reference sequence). Here the CDR3 DNA reads TGTGCCAGCAGCACCATGGGACAGAGAACCTACGAGCAGTACTTC. Encoded protein: CASSTMGQRTYEQYF. The whole variable domain, remainder taken from reference TRBV5-4 and TRBJ2-7, is ETGVTQSPTHLIKTRGQQVTLRCSSQSGHNTVSWYQQALGQGPQFIFQYYREEENGRGNFPPRFSGLQFPNYSSELNVNALELDDSALYLCASSTMGQRTYEQYFGPGTRLTVT.

The chain joins TRBV7-2 to TRBJ2-7, with TRBD2 identical over 11 bases. This CDR3 contains 16 residues. The V gene end was trimmed by 1 base and the J gene end by 0 bases; junction bases not matched to a gene: 2. Germline loops: CDR1 SGHTA, CDR2 FQGNSA. DNA of the CDR3: TGTGCCAGCAGCTTAGTTGGGACTAGCGGCTCCTACGAGCAGTACTTC. Protein product: CASSLVGTSGSYEQYF. Full variable domain (missing parts from reference TRBV7-2 and TRBJ2-7): GAGVSQSPSNKVTEKGKDVELRCDPISGHTALYWYRQSLGQGLEFLIYFQGNSAPDKSGLPSDRFSAERTGGSVSTLTIQRTQQEDSAVYLCASSLVGTSGSYEQYFGPGTRLTVT.

CDR3 bases: TGTGCCAGCAGCGGTATAGGGGGTGCAACTAATGAAAAACTGTTTTTT. Amino acids: CASSGIGGATNEKLFF. V and J are TRBV3-1 (or the pseudogene TRBV3-2) and TRBJ1-4; D might be TRBD1 (6 bases). The V gene lost 5 bases and the J gene lost 0 bases, with 13 bases spanning the gap. The CDR3 has 16 amino acids. The germline V gene has CDR1 LGHDT and CDR2 YNNKEL (reference sequence).

The V and J genes are TRBV10-3 and TRBJ1-5; D unresolved. Trimming removed 8 bases at V and 4 bases at J, with 9 bases between. This CDR3 contains 12 residues. Germline-derived CDR1 and CDR2 are ENHRY and SYGVKD. The DNA for the CDR3 is TGTGCCATCGGTCAGATAAATCAGCCCCAGCATTTT. Residues: CAIGQINQPQHF.

A few counts support this clone. The chain is built from TRBV9 and TRBJ2-5; 7 positions match TRBD1. Germline loops: CDR1 SGDLS, CDR2 YYNGEE. This CDR3 spans 15 amino acids. After removal of 4 bases from V and 5 bases from J, the junction contained 11 bases not matched to a gene. The CDR3, as DNA: TGTGCCAGCAGCACGAGAAACAGGGGTCGGGAGACCCAGTACTTC. Its translation: CASSTRNRGRETQYF. Drawing the rest from reference TRBV9 and TRBJ2-5, the complete variable domain is DSGVTQTPKHLITATGQRVTLRCSPRSGDLSVYWYQQSLDQGLQFLIQYYNGEERAKGNILERFSAQQFPDLHSELNLSSLELGDSALYFCASSTRNRGRETQYFGPGTRLLVL.

The chain employs TRBV7-9 and TRBJ2-7; unclear D gene. This CDR3 is built from 13 residues. Germline V CDR1 and CDR2: SEHNR, FQNEAQ (reference sequence). V shed 4 bases and J shed 7 bases, with 14 bases lying between them. The CDR3 here is CASSSDAVREQYF. CDR3 DNA sequence: TGTGCCAGCAGCTCAGACGCGGTCCGGGAGCAGTACTTC.

J is TRBJ2-3 and V is TRBV29-1; 7 bases agree with TRBD2. Germline V lookup: CDR1 SQVTM, CDR2 ANQGSEA. The CDR3 covers 14 residues. V lost 7 bases and J lost 5; bases outside the gene matches: 12. CDR3 sequence reads: CSAKRRLAKDTQYF. The CDR3 bases are TGCAGCGCCAAACGACGACTAGCAAAAGATACGCAGTATTTT.

V and J are TRBV7-2 and TRBJ2-1; no reliable D call. Germline lookup yields CDR1 SGHTA and CDR2 FQGNSA. CDR3 length equals 15 residues. Trimming stripped 4 bases from V and 5 bases from J, with 15 bases between. The CDR3 sequence: CASSSPLPYHNEQFF. In nucleotides, the CDR3 is TGTGCCAGCAGCTCACCTCTACCTTATCACAATGAGCAGTTCTTC.

The CDR3 protein is CATRGGLTGEADGYTF. The CDR3 DNA follows: TGTGCCACCAGGGGGGGCTTAACAGGGGAAGCGGATGGCTACACCTTC. The V gene is TRBV5-4, the J gene TRBJ1-2; the match to TRBD1 covers 7 bases. The CDR3 spans 16 residues. The V and J ends lost 9 bases and 6 bases, in that order; junction bases with no gene match: 20. Germline-derived CDR1 and CDR2 are SGHNT and YYREEE (reference sequence).

The V gene is TRBV7-2, the J gene TRBJ1-5, with D perhaps matching TRBD1 (6 bases). The length of the CDR3 is 15 residues. With 5 bases removed from V and 0 bases from J, the gap between germline ends came to 11 bases. Germline V CDR1 and CDR2: SGHTA, FQGNSA. CDR3 sequence: CASSETGASNQPQHF. CDR3 sequence (DNA): TGTGCCAGCAGCGAGACAGGCGCTAGCAATCAGCCCCAGCATTTT.

The chain recombines TRBV5-5 with TRBJ2-7; 8 bases map to TRBD1. Germline CDR1 reads SGHKS; CDR2 reads YYEKEE (reference sequence). J gave up 6 bases and V 4 bases, and 12 bases lay outside the gene matches. The CDR3 totals 15 residues. The CDR3 sequence: CASSQNFGQGREQYF. Written as DNA, the CDR3 is TGTGCCAGCAGCCAGAATTTTGGACAGGGACGCGAGCAGTACTTC.

The chain employs TRBV18 and TRBJ2-7, with 9 bases that match TRBD1. Looked up from germline, CDR1 is KGHSH and CDR2 is LQKENI. V lost 2 bases, J lost 4 bases, and 6 bases stayed unmatched. The CDR3 sequence is 15 residues long. Here the CDR3 DNA reads TGTGCCAGCTCACCAGTGGGACAGGGTCGGTACGAGCAGTACTTC. Translating it yields CASSPVGQGRYEQYF.

The chain joins TRBV25-1 to TRBJ1-6; no clear D gene. Germline V gene sequence: CDR1 MGHDK, CDR2 SYGVNS. CDR3 length: 12 residues. Trimming shortened V by 7 bases and J by 7 bases, and 8 bases separated the two germline ends. The CDR3 coding sequence is TGTGCCAGCACTTCCTTGAATTCACCCCTCCACTTT. Its protein is CASTSLNSPLHF.

The V and J genes are TRBV10-3 and TRBJ1-1; 7 bases fit TRBD1. V dropped 5 bases and J dropped 0; count of bases not matched to a gene: 6. Germline CDR1 is ENHRY and CDR2 is SYGVKD. The length of the CDR3 is 15 residues. The CDR3: CAISPRQGLNTEAFF. In DNA form, the CDR3 reads TGTGCCATCAGTCCCAGACAGGGATTGAACACTGAAGCTTTCTTT.

This sequence joins TRBV28 and TRBJ1-2; D is unresolved. The V and J ends lost 6 bases and 8 bases respectively, with 13 bases between them. The germline gives CDR1 MDHEN, CDR2 SYDVKM. The CDR3 extends over 12 amino acids. Here the CDR3 reads CASSLNSVGYTF. The CDR3 DNA reads TGTGCCAGCAGCCTAAACTCCGTGGGCTACACCTTC.

The chain carries TRBV5-5 and TRBJ1-2; D not resolved. Deletions cut 0 bases from V and 4 bases from J, with 13 bases between. The CDR3 runs 15 residues. CDR1 SGHKS and CDR2 YYEKEE come from the germline V gene (reference sequence). This CDR3 is CASSLDAAVGYGYTF. The CDR3 DNA sequence: TGTGCCAGCAGCTTGGATGCGGCAGTTGGCTATGGCTACACCTTC.

V usage is TRBV6-2 or TRBV6-3 and J usage is TRBJ2-2; 7 bases map to TRBD1. V lost 4 bases to trimming and J lost 5 bases; unmatched junction nucleotides: 10. CDR1 and CDR2 from the germline V gene are MNHEY and SVGEGT. This CDR3 is built from 16 residues. In DNA, the CDR3 is TGTGCCAGCAGTTCAAGACAGGGAAGAGGGACCGGGGAGCTGTTTTTT. This translates into CASSSRQGRGTGELFF.

The chain is built from TRBV15 and TRBJ2-7; 7 nucleotides line up with TRBD1. Germline V gene data show CDR1 as LNHNV and CDR2 as YYDKDF (reference sequence). J gave up 1 base and V 6 bases, and 3 bases lay outside the gene matches. The CDR3 covers 13 residues. In DNA, the CDR3 is TGTGCCACCAGTCCGGGACAGTCCTACGAGCAGTACTTC. It specifies CATSPGQSYEQYF.

V gene TRBV5-6 combines with J gene TRBJ2-3, with 16 bases lining up with TRBD2. V lost 4 bases to trimming and J lost 5 bases; unmatched junction nucleotides: 7. Germline loops: CDR1 SGHDT, CDR2 YYEEEE. The CDR3 is 17 amino acids. CDR3 nucleotides: TGTGCCAGCAGCCAGGGACTAGCGGGAGGGATTGGAGATACGCAGTATTTT. As protein: CASSQGLAGGIGDTQYF.

This clone occurred once. This rearrangement joins TRBV3-1 (or the pseudogene TRBV3-2) to TRBJ2-1; possibly TRBD2 for D (5 bases). Germline values: CDR1 LGHDT, CDR2 YNNKEL (reference sequence). V was clipped by 3 bases and J by 4 bases, with 22 bases between them. This CDR3 is built from 18 residues. The CDR3 loop reads CASSHGLDAGGRYNEQFF. The CDR3, as DNA: TGTGCCAGCAGCCATGGCCTGGACGCCGGAGGAAGGTACAATGAGCAGTTCTTC.

The CDR3 DNA reads TGTGCCACCAGCAGAGATTGGACTAGCGGTCGCACAGATACGCAGTATTTT. Protein sequence: CATSRDWTSGRTDTQYF. V and J are TRBV15 and TRBJ2-3; 10 nucleotides line up with TRBD2. CDR3 length: 17 amino acids. Per germline, CDR1 LNHNV and CDR2 YYDKDF (reference sequence). V was pared by 0 bases and J by 1 base, with 4 bases of the junction left unmatched.

The rearrangement uses TRBV2 and TRBJ1-5; possible D gene TRBD1, 6 bases. The germline gives CDR1 SNHLY, CDR2 FYNNEI. The CDR3 is 14 residues long. Trimming removed 6 bases at V and 1 base at J, with 10 bases between. CDR3 DNA sequence: TGTGCCAGCAGCCCGGACAGCAGCAATCAGCCCCAGCATTTT. Its translation is CASSPDSSNQPQHF.

The V call is TRBV9, the J call TRBJ2-1; TRBD2 matches at 10 bases. The CDR3 loop spans 16 amino acids. V gave up 0 bases and J gave up 4 bases; unmatched junction bases: 4. Germline values: CDR1 SGDLS, CDR2 YYNGEE. CDR3 sequence reads: CASSVELAGIYNEQFF. The CDR3 nucleotides read TGTGCCAGCAGCGTAGAACTAGCGGGGATATACAATGAGCAGTTCTTC.